This T cell receptor beta chain was captured in a study of T-cell memory formation after mild COVID-19. Regarding the study as a whole: CD4/CD8 balance held among clones contracting day 15 to 85, and later expanders leaned CD4+. CD4+ contracting clones were found mainly in CM and EM, and CD8+ ones in EMRA.

A remark on this clonotype: Its antigen is undetermined.

TCRdb re-called the 5' RACE reads with MiXCR, one entry per CDR3 protein. Of 120,000 to 150,000 distinct CDR3 sequences listed, around 21% are singletons. This TCR came from an adult woman who had mild COVID-19 (a few samples of this study predate the infection). Cell type and time point are not known. The specimen sequenced was PBMCs or a T cell subset sorted from them (not recorded which).

The CDR3 DNA reads TGCAGTGCTAGAGTGGGGGGGGCCAACTACGAGCAGTACTTC. Protein sequence: CSARVGGANYEQYF. The chain is built from TRBV20-1 and TRBJ2-7, with a tentative D call TRBD2 (7 bases). This CDR3 has 14 residues. V was cut by 1 base and J by 3 bases, with 13 bases left in between. Germline CDR1 is DFQATT and CDR2 is SNEGSKA (reference sequence).